A single TCR beta chain is shown here with its context. Its antigen is undetermined. The sample is drawn from a study of cytomegalovirus exposure and HLA in healthy donors. As for the study in general: HLA-typed donors contributed 65 million to 95 million unique TCRs, which were held in an early data release. Regarding the study as a whole: Per a later analysis, about 17,000 TCR beta sequences showed association with HLA alleles at 0.05 false discovery rate.

The trim removed 1 base at V and 2 bases at J, leaving 8 bases unmatched. Germline lookup yields CDR1 MNHNS and CDR2 SASEGT. The CDR3 runs 17 residues. PCR used 60 Vbeta primers and 13 Jbeta primers. Data came from immunoSEQ multiplex PCR; TCRdb stores just in-frame clones and leaves some out. The table shows about 200,000 clones, with around 87% occurring only once. The sequenced sample consisted of PBMCs. The chain recombines TRBV6-1 with TRBJ1-3; 7 positions match TRBD1. This receptor was taken from a young woman in good health and CMV-seronegative. The CDR3 DNA sequence: TGTGCCAGCAGTGAAGATTGGGACAGAGTCGCTGGAAACACCATATATTTT. Protein sequence: CASSEDWDRVAGNTIYF.